The T cell receptor beta chain described here comes from a study of T cells of healthy individuals. This CDR3 spans 18 amino acids. The V and J ends lost 0 bases and 5 bases, in that order; junction bases with no gene match: 14. From germline, CDR1 is SGDLS and CDR2 YYNGEE. MiXCR, run by TCRdb on the 5' RACE reads, gives a single entry per CDR3 protein. The table has 63,000 or so distinct CDR3 sequences, about 17% seen once; the top ten hold about 4.7%. There are many counts of this clonotype. This TCR derives from a human donor in good health. The V and J genes are TRBV9 and TRBJ2-7; 10 nucleotides align to TRBD2. In DNA form, the CDR3 reads TGTGCCAGCAGCGTAGATGTGGGACTAGCGTTTCGATTTGACGAGCAGTACTTC. It encodes CASSVDVGLAFRFDEQYF.